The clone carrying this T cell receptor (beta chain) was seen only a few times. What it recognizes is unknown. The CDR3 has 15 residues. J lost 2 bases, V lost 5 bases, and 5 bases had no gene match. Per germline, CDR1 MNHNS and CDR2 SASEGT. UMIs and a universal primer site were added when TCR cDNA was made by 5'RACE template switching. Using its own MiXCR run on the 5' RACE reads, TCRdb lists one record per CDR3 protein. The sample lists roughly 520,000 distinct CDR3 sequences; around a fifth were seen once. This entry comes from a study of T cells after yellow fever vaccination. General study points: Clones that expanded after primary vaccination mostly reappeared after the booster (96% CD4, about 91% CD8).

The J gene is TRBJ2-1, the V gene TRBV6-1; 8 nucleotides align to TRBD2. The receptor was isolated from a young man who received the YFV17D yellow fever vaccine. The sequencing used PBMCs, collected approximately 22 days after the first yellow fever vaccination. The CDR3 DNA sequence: TGTGCCAGCAGTCGGATCGGGGGGGCCTACAATGAGCAGTTCTTC. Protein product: CASSRIGGAYNEQFF.